This T cell receptor beta chain was sequenced during a study of T cell responses to AZD1222 COVID-19 vaccine. With regard to this clone: The antigen is unknown.

The data were produced by immunoSEQ multiplex PCR, yet TCRdb's version contains in-frame clones alone and is incomplete. The repertoire has about 150,000 clones, around 95% of them found once; the top ten carry roughly 1.2%. Germline loops: CDR1 MNHEY, CDR2 SMNVEV (reference sequence). The V and J ends lost 5 bases and 1 base respectively, with 17 bases between them. CDR3 length: 16 amino acids. Notes on the study in general: Researchers took repertoire samples only after the peak T cell response had come. At 160-218 and 743-854, vaccine-associated CD4 TCRs were dominant, and they spanned spike.

The input for sequencing was peripheral blood, taken on day 0 of AZD1222 vaccination. The chain recombines TRBV27 with TRBJ1-1; D not certain. This receptor was obtained from an adult in good health. This chain's CDR3 is CASSPGPHLRNTEAFF. CDR3 nucleotide sequence: TGTGCCAGCAGTCCCGGGCCTCATTTGAGGAACACTGAAGCTTTCTTT.